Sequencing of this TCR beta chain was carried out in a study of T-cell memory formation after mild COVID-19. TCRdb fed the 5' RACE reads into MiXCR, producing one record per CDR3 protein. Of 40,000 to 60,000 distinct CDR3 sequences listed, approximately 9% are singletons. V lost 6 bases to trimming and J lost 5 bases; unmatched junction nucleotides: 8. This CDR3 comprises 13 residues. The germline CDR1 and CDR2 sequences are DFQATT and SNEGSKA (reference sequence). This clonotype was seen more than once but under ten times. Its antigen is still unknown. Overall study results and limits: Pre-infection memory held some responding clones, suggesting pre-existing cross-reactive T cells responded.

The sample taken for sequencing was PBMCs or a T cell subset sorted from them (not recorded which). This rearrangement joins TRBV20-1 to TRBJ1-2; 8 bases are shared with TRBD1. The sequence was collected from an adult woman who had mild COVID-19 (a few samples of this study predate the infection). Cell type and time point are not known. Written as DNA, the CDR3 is TGCAGTGCCCGCCTCACAGGGGGTTATGGCTACACCTTC. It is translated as CSARLTGGYGYTF.